This T cell receptor beta chain was obtained from a study of T cells expressing NK-cell markers. Study summary: Sorted CD3+CD56-NKG2C+, CD3+CD56+NKG2C- and CD3+CD56+NKG2C+ T cells were the source of the TCR beta repertoires. Study results and caveats: Dominant NKG2C+ clonotypes were found to form about 1.0-7.5% of CD8+ T cells in a handful of donors.

Concerning this clonotype: Its specificity is unknown.

From its re-call of the 5' RACE reads, TCRdb lists each CDR3 protein once, without DNA. The listing records 130,000 to 150,000 distinct CDR3 sequences. The specimen was blood T cells: a sorted CD56 or NKG2C T cell subset, CD4+ or CD8+ T cells, or bulk PBMC T cells (not recorded which). This TCR came from a man between 18 and 29 years old in good health.

CDR3 in amino acids: CASRQQGSGNTIYF. This chain links TRBV6-1 with TRBJ1-3. The CDR3 is 14 residues long. CDR1 and CDR2 from the germline V gene are MNHNS and SASEGT.